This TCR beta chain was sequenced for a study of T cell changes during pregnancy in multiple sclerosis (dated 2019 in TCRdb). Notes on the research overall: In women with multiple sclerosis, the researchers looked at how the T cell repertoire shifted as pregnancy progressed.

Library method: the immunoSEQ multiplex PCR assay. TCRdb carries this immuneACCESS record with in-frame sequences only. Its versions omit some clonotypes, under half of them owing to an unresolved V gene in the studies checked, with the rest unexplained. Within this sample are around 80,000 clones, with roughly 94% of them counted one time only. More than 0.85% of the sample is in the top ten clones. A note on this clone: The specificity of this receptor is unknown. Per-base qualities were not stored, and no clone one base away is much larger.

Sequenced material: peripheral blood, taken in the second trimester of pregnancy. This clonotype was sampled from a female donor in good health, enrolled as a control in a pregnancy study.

The DNA sequence is TGTGCCAGCAGTATCCAGTCTAGGAGCAGGGAGCTGTTTTTT. Its translation is CASSIQSRSRELFF. The V gene is TRBV6-5 and the J gene is TRBJ2-2, with no reliable assignment of the D segment. The CDR3 measures 14 amino acids from cysteine to phenylalanine. Only CDR3 DNA is held: 42 bases, read in frame from base 1. Per the germline V gene, MNHEY is the CDR1 and SVGAGI is the CDR2. Cut back by 5 bases and 9 bases, the V and J ends lie 16 bases apart.